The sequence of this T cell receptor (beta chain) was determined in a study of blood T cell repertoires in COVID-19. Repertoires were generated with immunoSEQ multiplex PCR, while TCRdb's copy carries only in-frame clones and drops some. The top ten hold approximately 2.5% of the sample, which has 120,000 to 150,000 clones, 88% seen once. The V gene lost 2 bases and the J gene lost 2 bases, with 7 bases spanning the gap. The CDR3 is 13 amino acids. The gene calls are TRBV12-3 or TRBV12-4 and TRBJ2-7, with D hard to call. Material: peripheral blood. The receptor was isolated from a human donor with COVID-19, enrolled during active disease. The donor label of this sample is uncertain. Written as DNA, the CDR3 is TGTGCCAGCAGTTTACGGGTGACCTACGAGCAGTACTTC. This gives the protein CASSLRVTYEQYF.